A single sample gave rise to the 4 T cell receptor beta chains below, sequenced in a study of Graves' ophthalmopathy and Graves' hyperthyroidism. Scientists amplified the TCR beta CDR3 regions from RNA transcripts. After a first-round RT-PCR with HTBI primers, a second-round multiplex PCR was run. TCRdb called the multiplex PCR reads again in MiXCR, with one record for every CDR3 protein. The sample carries over a million distinct CDR3 sequences, less than 45% recorded once. The specimen was peripheral blood or thyroid tissue (not recorded which). All receptors come from an adult man with Graves' hyperthyroidism.

This clonotype was seen many times. V gene TRBV12-3 or TRBV12-4 combines with J gene TRBJ1-3, with D perhaps matching TRBD1 (6 bases). The CDR3 is 15 amino acids. The ends were cut back, 5 bases at V and 3 bases at J, with 14 bases in the middle. CDR3 coding DNA: TGTGCCAGCAGTCCCGCCGGGACAAGTGGAAACACCATATATTTT. This codes for CASSPAGTSGNTIYF.

The chain has TRBV19 and TRBJ2-5, with D perhaps given as TRBD1 or TRBD2 (5 bases each). V lost 4 bases to trimming and J lost 0 bases, with 9 bases between them. The germline CDR1 and CDR2 sequences are LNHDA and SQIVND (reference sequence). The CDR3 runs 14 residues. The CDR3 loop reads CASSSTGHQETQYF. CDR3 nucleotides: TGTGCCAGTAGTAGCACGGGGCACCAAGAGACCCAGTACTTC.

This clonotype was seen a single time. The chain recombines TRBV2 with TRBJ2-7; 7 nucleotides agree with TRBD1. Germline V CDR1 and CDR2: SNHLY, FYNNEI. The CDR3 sequence is 14 residues long. V lost 6 bases, J lost 3 bases, and 8 bases stayed unmatched. The CDR3 nucleotides are TGTGCCAGCAGCCCGACAGGGCAGGACTACGAGCAGTACTTC. It translates to CASSPTGQDYEQYF.

In this sample, this clonotype turned up many times. This chain links TRBV29-1 with TRBJ1-1, with D unresolved. V lost 4 bases and J lost 3, with 12 bases in between. This CDR3 has 13 residues. CDR1 is SQVTM, CDR2 ANQGSEA, per germline. CDR3 DNA: TGCAGCGTTGTCGTAAGGGTGGACACTGAAGCTTTCTTT. Its translation: CSVVVRVDTEAFF.